This TCR beta chain is drawn from a study of blood T cell repertoires in COVID-19. Study in general: Both acute and convalescent COVID-19 samples were obtained from the United States, Italy and Spain. PBMCs, B-cell-depleted T cells, or T cells provided the cDNA or gDNA that made up the material.

Assay used: immunoSEQ multiplex PCR; TCRdb lists only in-frame clones, some missing. This table holds approximately 70,000 clones, roughly 90% found once. The V and J ends lost 6 bases and 6 bases respectively, with 11 bases between them. The CDR3 is made up of 13 amino acids. Germline loops: CDR1 SNHLY, CDR2 FYNNEI. The clonotype comes from a man aged 50 to 60 with COVID-19, enrolled during active disease. The sample consisted of peripheral blood. This sequence joins TRBV2 and TRBJ1-4; D may be TRBD1 (5 bases). This CDR3 is CASRRQGDEKLFF. CDR3 nucleotide sequence: TGTGCCAGCAGGCGGCAGGGCGATGAAAAACTGTTTTTT.